This passage covers 29 T cell receptor beta chains from one sample sequenced in a study of blood T cell repertoires in COVID-19. The data were produced by immunoSEQ multiplex PCR, yet TCRdb's version contains in-frame clones alone and is incomplete. The data contain 200,000 to 250,000 clones, approximately 83% of them seen just once; the ten biggest clones take up approximately 4.8%. Sequenced input: PBMCs or T cells enriched from blood (not recorded which). All receptors come from a woman aged 50 to 65 who had been exposed to COVID-19.

This chain connects TRBV5-1 to TRBJ1-6; D is ambiguous. Germline V gene data show CDR1 as SGHRS and CDR2 as YFSETQ. Trimming removed 6 bases from V and 7 bases from J, with 14 bases in between. The CDR3 runs to 14 residues. The CDR3 DNA reads as TGCGCCAGCACCAAAGACGGGAGCAATTCACCCCTCCACTTT. Translation: CASTKDGSNSPLHF.

This chain joins TRBV3-1 (or the pseudogene TRBV3-2) and TRBJ1-6; 9 bases agree with TRBD1. Germline CDR1 is LGHDT and CDR2 is YNNKEL (reference sequence). The CDR3 has 17 residues. The trim removed 4 bases at V and 8 bases at J, leaving 12 bases unmatched. CDR3 DNA: TGTGCCAGCAGCCGTTCACCGGGACAGGGACCATATTCACCCCTCCACTTT. Its protein is CASSRSPGQGPYSPLHF.

A few counts support this clone. V usage is TRBV2 and J usage is TRBJ2-1; D perhaps matches TRBD1 (6 bases). Germline V lookup: CDR1 SNHLY, CDR2 FYNNEI. The CDR3 covers 14 residues. The germline V and J ends were trimmed by 7 bases and 6 bases, with 16 bases remaining between them. CDR3 nucleotide sequence: TGTGCCAGCATCCTCTTGGGACAAATCAATGAGCAGTTCTTC. Encoded protein: CASILLGQINEQFF.

The chain has TRBV10-2 and TRBJ1-3, with 7 bases matching TRBD1. Germline V gene data show CDR1 as WSHSY and CDR2 as SAAADI. V lost 6 bases and J lost 4; bases outside the gene matches: 9. The CDR3 loop spans 15 amino acids. CDR3 DNA sequence: TGCGCCAGCAGGCCTTCAGGGGGTGAAGGAAACACCATATATTTT. Protein: CASRPSGGEGNTIYF.

The chain is built from TRBV7-9 and TRBJ1-2, with D hard to call. The germline V gene encodes CDR1 SEHNR and CDR2 FQNEAQ (reference sequence). V gave up 6 bases and J gave up 5 bases, with 13 bases separating them. The CDR3 is made up of 13 amino acids. CDR3 residues: CASSETAGYGYTF. CDR3 bases: TGTGCCAGCAGTGAGACTGCCGGGTATGGCTACACCTTC. Using reference TRBV7-9 and TRBJ1-2 for the parts outside the CDR3, the full variable domain is DTGVSQNPRHKITKRGQNVTFRCDPISEHNRLYWYRQTLGQGPEFLTYFQNEAQLEKSRLLSDRFSAERPKGSFSTLEIQRTEQGDSAMYLCASSETAGYGYTFGSGTRLTVV.

V usage is TRBV3-1 (or the pseudogene TRBV3-2) and J usage is TRBJ1-3, with a weak D call TRBD1 (6 bases). V lost 4 bases and J lost 7, with 17 bases in between. The CDR3 is 15 amino acids. Germline assignment: CDR1 LGHDT and CDR2 YNNKEL (reference sequence). CDR3 in DNA: TGTGCCAGCAGCCCCACACAGGGTATTCGGAACACCATATATTTT. This encodes CASSPTQGIRNTIYF.

The chain joins TRBV2 to TRBJ2-7, with a tentative D call TRBD2 (6 bases). Germline V gene data show CDR1 as SNHLY and CDR2 as FYNNEI. This CDR3 spans 16 amino acids. V was clipped by 4 bases and J by 0 bases, with 16 bases between them. The CDR3 DNA is TGTGCCAGCAGTGTTCAGGCGGGGCCCAGCTCCTACGAGCAGTACTTC. This codes for CASSVQAGPSSYEQYF.

Only a few counts were recorded for this clone. This chain joins TRBV3-1 (or the pseudogene TRBV3-2) and TRBJ2-5, with 9 nucleotides matching TRBD2. The CDR3 totals 17 residues. Germline CDR1 reads LGHDT; CDR2 reads YNNKEL (reference sequence). J was trimmed by 5 bases and V by 1 base; bases with no gene match: 11. The DNA for the CDR3 is TGTGCCAGCAGCCAAGGGCTAGCGGGGCCCAAGGGTGAGACCCAGTACTTC. Its protein product is CASSQGLAGPKGETQYF.

J is TRBJ2-2 and V is TRBV24-1, with TRBD1 matching 8 bases. After removal of 12 bases from V and 4 bases from J, the junction contained 6 bases not matched to a gene. Germline CDR1 is KGHDR and CDR2 is SFDVKD. The length of the CDR3 is 13 residues. CDR3 residues: CAAQGVGTGELFF. The CDR3 coding sequence is TGTGCCGCACAGGGGGTGGGCACCGGGGAGCTGTTTTTT.

The chain combines TRBV9 with TRBJ2-1; 9 positions match TRBD1. J lost 6 bases, V lost 0 bases, and 7 bases had no gene match. This CDR3 contains 16 residues. Germline CDR1 SGDLS, CDR2 YYNGEE. CDR3 region: CASSVVDRGGGNEQFF. The CDR3 DNA follows: TGTGCCAGCAGCGTAGTTGACAGGGGGGGCGGCAATGAGCAGTTCTTC. The full variable domain, rest sourced from reference TRBV9 and TRBJ2-1, is DSGVTQTPKHLITATGQRVTLRCSPRSGDLSVYWYQQSLDQGLQFLIQYYNGEERAKGNILERFSAQQFPDLHSELNLSSLELGDSALYFCASSVVDRGGGNEQFFGPGTRLTVL.

The chain combines TRBV6-5 with TRBJ2-2; 8 nucleotides align to TRBD1. This CDR3 region has 15 residues. The germline gives CDR1 MNHEY, CDR2 SVGAGI. Trimming took 5 bases from V and 1 from J; bases not matched to a gene: 3. CDR3 region: CASSKGQENTGELFF. CDR3 nucleotide sequence: TGTGCCAGCAGTAAGGGACAGGAGAACACCGGGGAGCTGTTTTTT.

The rearrangement uses TRBV27 and TRBJ2-7; 7 nucleotides align to TRBD1. V shed 6 bases, J shed 7 bases, and the junction held 6 bases outside the gene matches. The CDR3 contains 12 residues. Germline V lookup: CDR1 MNHEY, CDR2 SMNVEV (reference sequence). CDR3 loop: CASRTGLGEQYF. The CDR3 DNA sequence: TGTGCCAGCAGGACAGGGTTAGGGGAGCAGTACTTC.

The rearrangement uses TRBV15 and TRBJ1-2; 8 positions match TRBD1. Germline lookup yields CDR1 LNHNV and CDR2 YYDKDF (reference sequence). There are 15 residues in the CDR3. The V gene end was trimmed by 5 bases and the J gene end by 5 bases; junction bases not matched to a gene: 10. The CDR3 spells CATSPDRDSFYGYTF. The CDR3 nucleotides read TGTGCCACCAGCCCGGACAGGGACTCCTTTTATGGCTACACCTTC.

The chain uses TRBV5-1 and TRBJ2-5; TRBD1 matches 8 bases. Germline trimming cut 0 bases from V and 3 bases from J; bases unmatched to any gene: 4. Germline loops: CDR1 SGHRS, CDR2 YFSETQ. The CDR3 consists of 15 residues. As DNA, the CDR3 is TGCGCCAGCAGCTTGGACTTACAGGGGGAAGAGACCCAGTACTTC. Translating it yields CASSLDLQGEETQYF.

V and J are TRBV24-1 and TRBJ2-2, with TRBD2 matching 8 bases. Germline V gives CDR1 KGHDR, CDR2 SFDVKD. The CDR3 consists of 17 residues. V trimming: 4 bases; J trimming: 6 bases; junction bases outside the gene matches: 12. CDR3 nucleotide sequence: TGTGCCACCAGTGACCCTGCAGCGGGGGCGGATCCCGGGGAGCTGTTTTTT. Residues: CATSDPAAGADPGELFF.

V usage is TRBV28 and J usage is TRBJ1-5, with D unresolved. The CDR3 loop spans 16 amino acids. The germline V gene encodes CDR1 MDHEN and CDR2 SYDVKM. The V end was cut by 5 bases, the J end by 0 bases, with 14 bases between. The CDR3 loop is CASSRPAGYSNQPQHF. In DNA form, the CDR3 reads TGTGCCAGCAGTCGCCCGGCGGGTTATAGCAATCAGCCCCAGCATTTT.

J is TRBJ1-1 and V is TRBV7-8; D not certain. This CDR3 spans 14 amino acids. V shed 3 bases and J shed 4 bases, with 12 bases lying between them. Germline V gene lookup returns CDR1 SGHVS and CDR2 FQNEAQ. The CDR3 reads CASSFGETATEAFF. Here the CDR3 DNA reads TGTGCCAGCAGCTTCGGGGAGACGGCCACTGAAGCTTTCTTT.

The V call is TRBV5-4, the J call TRBJ1-3; TRBD1 is a possible D gene (6 bases). Germline lookup yields CDR1 SGHNT and CDR2 YYREEE (reference sequence). The CDR3 extends over 17 amino acids. The ends were cut back, 1 base at V and 1 base at J, with 15 bases in the middle. Written as DNA, the CDR3 is TGTGCCAGCAGCTTGTCAGGCGTCAGGGGTTCTGGAAACACCATATATTTT. Protein: CASSLSGVRGSGNTIYF.

The V gene is TRBV29-1, the J gene TRBJ1-1; D remains unclear. The CDR3 length is 12 residues. CDR1 and CDR2 from the germline V gene are SQVTM and ANQGSEA. Trimming stripped 6 bases from V and 7 bases from J, with 15 bases between. This CDR3 reads CSVSRGTLEAFF. CDR3 DNA sequence: TGCAGCGTAAGTCGGGGTACACTTGAAGCTTTCTTT.

The J gene is TRBJ1-1, the V gene TRBV19, with 8 bases that match TRBD1. This CDR3 region has 14 residues. Germline CDR1 is LNHDA and CDR2 is SQIVND (reference sequence). The trim removed 4 bases at V and 6 bases at J, leaving 7 bases unmatched. The CDR3, as DNA: TGTGCCAGTAGTAGGCCTCTGGACAGGGCTGAAGCTTTCTTT. Translating gives CASSRPLDRAEAFF. Filled out from reference TRBV19 and TRBJ1-1, the complete variable domain reads DGGITQSPKYLFRKEGQNVTLSCEQNLNHDAMYWYRQDPGQGLRLIYYSQIVNDFQKGDIAEGYSVSREKKESFPLTVTSAQKNPTAFYLCASSRPLDRAEAFFGQGTRLTVV.

The gene calls are TRBV2 and TRBJ1-5; D may be TRBD1 (5 bases). Trimming pared 6 bases from V and 2 bases from J, leaving 11 bases between. Germline V gene data show CDR1 as SNHLY and CDR2 as FYNNEI. The CDR3 is 14 residues long. The CDR3 sequence: CASSPPGGNQPQHF. CDR3 nucleotide sequence: TGTGCCAGCAGCCCCCCGGGGGGCAATCAGCCCCAGCATTTT. Filled out from reference TRBV2 and TRBJ1-5, the complete variable domain reads EPEVTQTPSHQVTQMGQEVILRCVPISNHLYFYWYRQILGQKVEFLVSFYNNEISEKSEIFDDQFSVERPDGSNFTLKIRSTKLEDSAMYFCASSPPGGNQPQHFGDGTRLSIL.

The J gene is TRBJ2-2, the V gene TRBV9, with a possible D match to TRBD2 (5 bases). The length of the CDR3 is 13 residues. CDR1 and CDR2 from the germline V gene are SGDLS and YYNGEE. V lost 4 bases and J lost 7, with 11 bases in between. CDR3 in amino acids: CASSPHGVGELFF. The CDR3 DNA sequence: TGTGCCAGCAGCCCCCACGGGGTCGGGGAGCTGTTTTTT.

This clone was detected a few times. The genes are TRBV29-1 and TRBJ2-3; no clear D. The germline V gene has CDR1 SQVTM and CDR2 ANQGSEA. V was trimmed by 3 bases and J by 5 bases, leaving 9 bases between them. The CDR3 is 12 residues long. The CDR3 loop is CSVESAQDTQYF. CDR3 DNA sequence: TGCAGCGTTGAGAGTGCCCAAGATACGCAGTATTTT.

J is TRBJ1-6 and V is TRBV6-5; no firm D call. V was cut by 6 bases and J by 10 bases, with 10 bases left in between. Per germline, CDR1 MNHEY and CDR2 SVGAGI. The CDR3 has 12 residues. This CDR3 reads CASSRIGSPLHF. The CDR3 DNA reads TGTGCCAGCAGCCGCATCGGGTCACCCCTCCACTTT.

The chain uses TRBV27 and TRBJ2-7, with 11 bases matching TRBD2. The CDR3 covers 15 residues. V shed 6 bases and J 0 bases; nucleotides not matched to a gene: 4. The germline V gene has CDR1 MNHEY and CDR2 SMNVEV (reference sequence). This CDR3 reads CASSIAGGFSYEQYF. CDR3 nucleotides: TGTGCCAGCAGCATAGCGGGGGGGTTCTCCTACGAGCAGTACTTC.

The chain joins TRBV11-2 to TRBJ2-3; maybe TRBD2 (6 bases). CDR3 length: 14 residues. Germline V gene sequence: CDR1 SGHAT, CDR2 FQNNGV. V shed 3 bases and J shed 3 bases, with 10 bases lying between them. Here the CDR3 reads CASSLRGKTDTQYF. The CDR3 nucleotides read TGTGCCAGCAGCTTGCGGGGAAAGACAGATACGCAGTATTTT.

This chain joins TRBV5-1 and TRBJ2-1; the match to TRBD2 covers 9 bases. The ends lost 0 bases at V and 4 bases at J; junction bases unmatched: 2. This CDR3 has 15 residues. Germline CDR1 is SGHRS and CDR2 is YFSETQ. The CDR3 here is CASSLASGAYNEQFF. Here the CDR3 DNA reads TGCGCCAGCAGCTTGGCTAGCGGGGCTTACAATGAGCAGTTCTTC.

The chain is built from TRBV7-8 and TRBJ1-6, with a weak D call TRBD1 (5 bases). The V end was cut by 0 bases, the J end by 5 bases, with 17 bases between. The germline gives CDR1 SGHVS, CDR2 FQNEAQ. The CDR3 extends over 18 amino acids. CDR3 sequence (DNA): TGTGCCAGCAGCTTAGCCACGCTCGGGGGTACGAATAATTCACCCCTCCACTTT. Its protein is CASSLATLGGTNNSPLHF.

This clone was counted between two and nine times. This chain links TRBV19 with TRBJ1-2; 12 nucleotides agree with TRBD1. The CDR3 contains 16 residues. J gave up 9 bases and V 7 bases, and 15 bases lay outside the gene matches. From germline, CDR1 is LNHDA and CDR2 SQIVND (reference sequence). The CDR3 region has the DNA TGTGCCAGTACCCTGGCCCCCCAGGGACAGGGGGCTAGCTACACCTTC. This codes for CASTLAPQGQGASYTF.